This TCR beta chain comes out of a study of blood T cell repertoires in COVID-19. Study as a whole: T cells, B-cell-depleted T cells, or PBMCs provided the cDNA or gDNA that served as material.

Data came from immunoSEQ multiplex PCR; TCRdb stores just in-frame clones and leaves some out. The sample lists 210,000 or so clones; approximately 80% were seen once. V was pared by 1 base and J by 6 bases, with 9 bases between. This CDR3 comprises 14 residues. CDR1 is KGHSH, CDR2 LQKENI, per germline. The gene calls are TRBV18 and TRBJ2-2; a possible D gene is TRBD1 (5 bases). The sequenced material came from peripheral blood. The clonotype originates from a woman aged 80 or older with active or convalescent COVID-19. The CDR3 DNA is TGTGCCAGCTCACCACTCAGGGCATCCGGGGAGCTGTTTTTT. It specifies CASSPLRASGELFF.